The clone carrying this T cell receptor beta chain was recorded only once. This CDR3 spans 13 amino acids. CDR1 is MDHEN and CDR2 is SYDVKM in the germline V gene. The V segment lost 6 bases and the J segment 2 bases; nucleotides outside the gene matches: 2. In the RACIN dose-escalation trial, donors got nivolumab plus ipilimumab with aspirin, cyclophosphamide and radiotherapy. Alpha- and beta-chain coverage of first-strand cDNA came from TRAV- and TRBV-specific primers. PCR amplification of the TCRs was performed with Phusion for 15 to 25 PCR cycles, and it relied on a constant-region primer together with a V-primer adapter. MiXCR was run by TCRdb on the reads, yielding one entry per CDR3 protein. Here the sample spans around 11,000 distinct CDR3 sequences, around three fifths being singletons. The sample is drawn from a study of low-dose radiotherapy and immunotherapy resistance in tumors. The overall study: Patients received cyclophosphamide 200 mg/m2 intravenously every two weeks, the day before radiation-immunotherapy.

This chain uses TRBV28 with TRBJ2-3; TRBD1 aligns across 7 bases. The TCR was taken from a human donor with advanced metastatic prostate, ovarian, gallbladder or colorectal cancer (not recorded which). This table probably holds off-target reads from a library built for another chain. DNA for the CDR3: TGTGCCAGCAGCCAGGGGGTCACAGATACGCAGTATTTT. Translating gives CASSQGVTDTQYF. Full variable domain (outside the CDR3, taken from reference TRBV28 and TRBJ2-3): DVKVTQSSRYLVKRTGEKVFLECVQDMDHENMFWYRQDPGLGLRLIYFSYDVKMKEKGDIPEGYSVSREKKERFSLILESASTNQTSMYLCASSQGVTDTQYFGPGTRLTVL.